These 3 T cell receptor beta chains share one sample of origin, sequenced in a study of blood T cell repertoires in COVID-19. Assay: immunoSEQ multiplex PCR; the TCRdb copy retains only in-frame clones and omits some. The sample lists about 330,000 clones, about 87% occurring once. The material sequenced was peripheral blood. The receptors come from a young man with COVID-19, enrolled during active disease.

The chain couples TRBV28 to TRBJ1-3, with 8 nucleotides matching TRBD1. Germline lookup yields CDR1 MDHEN and CDR2 SYDVKM. The CDR3 has 19 amino acids. The V gene end was trimmed by 4 bases and the J gene end by 0 bases; junction bases not matched to a gene: 14. The chain's CDR3 is CASSSSPGTGKLSGNTIYF. DNA for the CDR3: TGTGCCAGCAGTTCCTCCCCCGGGACAGGAAAACTCTCTGGAAACACCATATATTTT. The variable domain in full, completed from reference TRBV28 and TRBJ1-3, reads DVKVTQSSRYLVKRTGEKVFLECVQDMDHENMFWYRQDPGLGLRLIYFSYDVKMKEKGDIPEGYSVSREKKERFSLILESASTNQTSMYLCASSSSPGTGKLSGNTIYFGEGSWLTVV.

The chain uses TRBV6-2 or TRBV6-3 and TRBJ1-1; D gene uncertain. The CDR3 sequence is 13 residues long. CDR1 is MNHEY and CDR2 is SVGEGT in the germline V gene. V was pared by 2 bases and J by 1 base, with 5 bases between. This CDR3 is CASSYGTNTEAFF. The CDR3 nucleotides read TGTGCCAGCAGTTACGGCACGAACACTGAAGCTTTCTTT.

This clone was recorded only once. V and J are TRBV9 and TRBJ1-2; TRBD1 matches at 9 bases. Per germline, CDR1 SGDLS and CDR2 YYNGEE. V shed 0 bases and J 3 bases; nucleotides not matched to a gene: 0. The CDR3 covers 14 residues. CDR3 protein: CASSVGTGDYGYTF. As DNA, the CDR3 is TGTGCCAGCAGCGTAGGGACAGGGGACTATGGCTACACCTTC.